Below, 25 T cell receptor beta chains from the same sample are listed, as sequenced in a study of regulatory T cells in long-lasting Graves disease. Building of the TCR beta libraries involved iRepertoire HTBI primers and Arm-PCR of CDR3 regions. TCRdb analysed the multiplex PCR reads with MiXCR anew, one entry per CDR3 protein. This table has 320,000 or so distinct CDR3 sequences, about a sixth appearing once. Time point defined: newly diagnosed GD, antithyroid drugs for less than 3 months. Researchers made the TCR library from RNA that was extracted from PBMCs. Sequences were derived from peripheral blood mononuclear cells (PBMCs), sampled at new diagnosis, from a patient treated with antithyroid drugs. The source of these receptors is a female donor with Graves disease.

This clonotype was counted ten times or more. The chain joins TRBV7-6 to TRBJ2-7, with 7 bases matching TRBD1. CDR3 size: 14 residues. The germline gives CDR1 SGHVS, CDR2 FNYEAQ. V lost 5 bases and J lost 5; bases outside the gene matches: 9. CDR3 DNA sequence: TGTGCCAGCAGCCACAGGGGCGCCGGTGACGAGCAGTACTTC. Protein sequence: CASSHRGAGDEQYF.

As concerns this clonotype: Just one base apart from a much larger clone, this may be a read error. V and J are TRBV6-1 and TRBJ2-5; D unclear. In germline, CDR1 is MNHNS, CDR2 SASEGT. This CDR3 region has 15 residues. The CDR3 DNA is TGTGCCAGCAGTGAAGTGGGCGGAGCACAAGGGACCCAGTACTTC. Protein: CASSEVGGAQGTQYF.

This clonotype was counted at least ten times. CDR3 protein: CASSFGNSNQPQHF. CDR3 nucleotides: TGTGCCAGCAGTTTCGGGAATAGCAATCAGCCCCAGCATTTT. The chain joins TRBV12-3 or TRBV12-4 to TRBJ1-5; D unresolved. The CDR3 length is 14 residues. The V and J ends lost 3 bases and 0 bases respectively, with 6 bases between them.

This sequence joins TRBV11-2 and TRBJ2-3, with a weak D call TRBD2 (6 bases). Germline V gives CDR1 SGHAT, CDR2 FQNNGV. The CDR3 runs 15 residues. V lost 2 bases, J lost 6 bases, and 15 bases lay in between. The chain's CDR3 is CASSLLAPTGDTQYF. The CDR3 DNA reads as TGTGCCAGCAGCTTACTAGCGCCAACTGGGGATACGCAGTATTTT.

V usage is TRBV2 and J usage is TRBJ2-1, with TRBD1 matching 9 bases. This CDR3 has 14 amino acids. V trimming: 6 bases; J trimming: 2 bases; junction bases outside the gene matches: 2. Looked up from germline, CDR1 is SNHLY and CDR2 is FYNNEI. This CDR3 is CASRDRGAYNEQFF. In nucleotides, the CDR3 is TGTGCCAGCAGGGACAGGGGAGCCTACAATGAGCAGTTCTTC.

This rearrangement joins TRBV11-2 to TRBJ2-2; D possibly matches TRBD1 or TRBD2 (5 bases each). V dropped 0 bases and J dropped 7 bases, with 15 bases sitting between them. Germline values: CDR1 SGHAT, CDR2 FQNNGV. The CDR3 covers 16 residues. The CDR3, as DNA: TGTGCCAGCAGCTTAGAGTGGCAGGGCGGAGGCGGGGAGCTGTTTTTT. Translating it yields CASSLEWQGGGGELFF.

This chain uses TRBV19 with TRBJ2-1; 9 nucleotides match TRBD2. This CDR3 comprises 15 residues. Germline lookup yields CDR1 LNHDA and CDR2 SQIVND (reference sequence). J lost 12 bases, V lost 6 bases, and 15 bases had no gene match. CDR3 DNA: TGTGCCAGTAGCTTGCGGGAGGGCCAGGTGGTAAGGCAGTTCTTC. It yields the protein CASSLREGQVVRQFF.

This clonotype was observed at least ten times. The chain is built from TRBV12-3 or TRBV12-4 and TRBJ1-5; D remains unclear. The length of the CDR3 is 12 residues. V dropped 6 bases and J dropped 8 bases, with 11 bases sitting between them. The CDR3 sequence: CASSSGGEPQHF. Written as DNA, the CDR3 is TGTGCCAGCAGCTCGGGCGGCGAGCCCCAGCATTTT.

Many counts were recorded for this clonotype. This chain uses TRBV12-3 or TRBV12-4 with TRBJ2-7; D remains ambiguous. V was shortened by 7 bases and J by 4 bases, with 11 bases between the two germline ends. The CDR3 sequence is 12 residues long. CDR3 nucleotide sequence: TGTGCCAGCATTTCCGAGAAATACGAGCAGTACTTC. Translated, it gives CASISEKYEQYF.

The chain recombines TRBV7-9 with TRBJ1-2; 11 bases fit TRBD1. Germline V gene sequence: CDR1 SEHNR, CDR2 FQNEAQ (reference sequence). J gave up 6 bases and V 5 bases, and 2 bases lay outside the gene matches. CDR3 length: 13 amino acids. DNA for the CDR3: TGTGCCAGCAGCCGGGGACAGGGGGATGGCTACACCTTC. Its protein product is CASSRGQGDGYTF.

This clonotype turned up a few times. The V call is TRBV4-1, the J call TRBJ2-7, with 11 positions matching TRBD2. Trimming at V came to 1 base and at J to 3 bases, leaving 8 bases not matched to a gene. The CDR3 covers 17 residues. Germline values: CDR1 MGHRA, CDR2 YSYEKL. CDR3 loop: CASSQVLAGGPIYEQYF. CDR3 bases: TGCGCCAGCAGCCAAGTTTTAGCGGGAGGGCCCATCTACGAGCAGTACTTC.

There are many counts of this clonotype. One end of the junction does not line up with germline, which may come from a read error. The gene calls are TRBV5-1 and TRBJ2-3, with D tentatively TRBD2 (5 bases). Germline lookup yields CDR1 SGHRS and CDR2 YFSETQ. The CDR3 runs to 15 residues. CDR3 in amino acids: CASSLVVRGTDTQYF. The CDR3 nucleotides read TGTGCCAGCAGCTTAGTTGTCCGCGGGACAGATACGCAGTATTTT.

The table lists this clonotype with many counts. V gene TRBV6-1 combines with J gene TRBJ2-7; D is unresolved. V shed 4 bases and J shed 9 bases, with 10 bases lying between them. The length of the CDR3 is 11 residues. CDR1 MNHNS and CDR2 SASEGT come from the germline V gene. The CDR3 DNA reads TGTGCCAGCAGTGGGGGAAAGTGGCAGTACTTC. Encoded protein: CASSGGKWQYF.

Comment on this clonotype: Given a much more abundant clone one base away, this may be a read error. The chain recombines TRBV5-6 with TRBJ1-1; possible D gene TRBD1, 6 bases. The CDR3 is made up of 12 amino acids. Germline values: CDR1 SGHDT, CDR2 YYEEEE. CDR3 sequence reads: CASSLRDTESFF. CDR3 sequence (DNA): TGTGCCAGCAGCCTAAGGGACACTGAATCTTTCTTT.

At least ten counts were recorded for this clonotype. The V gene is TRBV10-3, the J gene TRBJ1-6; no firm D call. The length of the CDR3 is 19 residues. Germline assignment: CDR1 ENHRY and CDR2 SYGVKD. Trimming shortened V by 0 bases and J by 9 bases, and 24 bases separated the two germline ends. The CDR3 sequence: CAISESASVITPRSSPLHF. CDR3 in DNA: TGTGCCATCAGTGAGTCTGCTTCTGTGATTACCCCCAGGAGTTCACCCCTCCACTTT.

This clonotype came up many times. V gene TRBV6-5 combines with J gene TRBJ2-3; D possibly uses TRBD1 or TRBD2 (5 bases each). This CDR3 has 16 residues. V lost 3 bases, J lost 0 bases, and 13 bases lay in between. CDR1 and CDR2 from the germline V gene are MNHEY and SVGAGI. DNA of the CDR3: TGTGCCAGCAGTTATGTGGGGACCACTAGCACAGATACGCAGTATTTT. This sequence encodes CASSYVGTTSTDTQYF.

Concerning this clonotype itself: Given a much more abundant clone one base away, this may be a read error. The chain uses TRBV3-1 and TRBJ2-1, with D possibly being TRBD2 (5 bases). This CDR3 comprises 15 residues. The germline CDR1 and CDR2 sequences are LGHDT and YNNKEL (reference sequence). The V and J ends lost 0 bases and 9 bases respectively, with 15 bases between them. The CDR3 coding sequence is TGTGCCAGCAGCCAAGATAGTGCACTAGGCAGTGAGCAGTTCTTC. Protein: CASSQDSALGSEQFF.

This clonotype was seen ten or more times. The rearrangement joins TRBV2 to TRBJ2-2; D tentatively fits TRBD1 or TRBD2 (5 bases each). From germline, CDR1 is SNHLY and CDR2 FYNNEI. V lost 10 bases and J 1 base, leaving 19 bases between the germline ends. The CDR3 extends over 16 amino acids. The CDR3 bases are TGTGCCACAGATTCACACCGGGACGAGAACACCGGGGAGCTGTTTTTT. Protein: CATDSHRDENTGELFF.

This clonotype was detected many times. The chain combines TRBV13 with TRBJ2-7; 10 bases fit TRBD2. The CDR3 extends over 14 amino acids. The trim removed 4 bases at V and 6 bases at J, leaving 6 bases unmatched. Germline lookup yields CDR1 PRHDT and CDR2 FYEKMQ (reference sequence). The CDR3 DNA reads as TGTGCCAGCAGCTCTAGCGGGAGAATAAGCGAGCAGTACTTC. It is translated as CASSSSGRISEQYF.

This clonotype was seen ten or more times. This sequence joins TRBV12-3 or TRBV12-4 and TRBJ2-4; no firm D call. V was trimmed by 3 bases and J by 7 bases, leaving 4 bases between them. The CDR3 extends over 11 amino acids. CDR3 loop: CASSFGNIQYF. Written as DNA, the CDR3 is TGTGCCAGCAGTTTCGGGAACATTCAGTACTTC.

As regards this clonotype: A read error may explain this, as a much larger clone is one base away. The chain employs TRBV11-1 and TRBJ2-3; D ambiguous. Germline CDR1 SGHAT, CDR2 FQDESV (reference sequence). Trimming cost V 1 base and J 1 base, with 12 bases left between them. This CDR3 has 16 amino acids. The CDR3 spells CASSLGIRPGTDTQYF. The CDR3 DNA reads TGTGCCAGCAGCTTAGGGATTAGGCCCGGCACAGATACGCAGTATTTT.

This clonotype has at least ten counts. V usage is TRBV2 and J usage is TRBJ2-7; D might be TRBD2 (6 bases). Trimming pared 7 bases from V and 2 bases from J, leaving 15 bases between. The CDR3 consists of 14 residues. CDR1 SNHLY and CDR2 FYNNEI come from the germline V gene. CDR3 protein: CASKIQGGPYEQYF. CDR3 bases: TGTGCCAGCAAAATCCAGGGAGGCCCCTACGAGCAGTACTTC.

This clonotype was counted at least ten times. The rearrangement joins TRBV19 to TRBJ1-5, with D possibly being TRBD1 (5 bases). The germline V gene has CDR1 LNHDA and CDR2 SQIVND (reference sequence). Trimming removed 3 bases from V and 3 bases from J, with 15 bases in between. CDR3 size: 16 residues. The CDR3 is CASSMSGSRINQPQHF. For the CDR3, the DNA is TGTGCCAGTAGTATGTCAGGGTCCCGAATCAATCAGCCCCAGCATTTT.

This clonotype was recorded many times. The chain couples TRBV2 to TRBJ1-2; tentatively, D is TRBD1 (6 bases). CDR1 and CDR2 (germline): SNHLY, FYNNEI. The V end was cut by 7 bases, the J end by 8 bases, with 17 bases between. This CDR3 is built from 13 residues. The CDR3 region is CASIRQDQRGYTF. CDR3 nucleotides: TGTGCCAGCATTAGACAGGATCAGAGGGGCTACACCTTC.

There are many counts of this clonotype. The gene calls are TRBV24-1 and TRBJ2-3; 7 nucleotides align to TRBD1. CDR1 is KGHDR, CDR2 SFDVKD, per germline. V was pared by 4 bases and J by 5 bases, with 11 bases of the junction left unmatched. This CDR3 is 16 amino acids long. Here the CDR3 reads CATSDSRRDRKDTQYF. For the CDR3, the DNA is TGTGCCACCAGTGACTCGCGCCGGGACAGAAAAGATACGCAGTATTTT.